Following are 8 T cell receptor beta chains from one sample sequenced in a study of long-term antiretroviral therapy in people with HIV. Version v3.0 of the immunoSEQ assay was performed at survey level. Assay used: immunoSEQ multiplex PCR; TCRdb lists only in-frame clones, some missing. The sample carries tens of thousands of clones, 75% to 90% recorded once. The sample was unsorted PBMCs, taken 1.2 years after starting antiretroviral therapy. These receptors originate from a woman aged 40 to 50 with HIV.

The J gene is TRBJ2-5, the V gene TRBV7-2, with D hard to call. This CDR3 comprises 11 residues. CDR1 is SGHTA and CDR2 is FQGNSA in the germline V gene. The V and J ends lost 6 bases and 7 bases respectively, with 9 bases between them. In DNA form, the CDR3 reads TGTGCCAGCAGACTCGGTGGGACCCAGTACTTC. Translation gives CASRLGGTQYF.

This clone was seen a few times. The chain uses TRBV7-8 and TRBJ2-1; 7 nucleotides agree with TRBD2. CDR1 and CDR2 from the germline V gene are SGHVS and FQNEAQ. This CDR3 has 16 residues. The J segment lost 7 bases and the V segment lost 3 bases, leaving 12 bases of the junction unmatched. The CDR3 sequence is CASSFGVELALNEQFF. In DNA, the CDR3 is TGTGCCAGCAGCTTCGGAGTTGAACTAGCGCTTAATGAGCAGTTCTTC. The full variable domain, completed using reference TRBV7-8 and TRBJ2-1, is GAGVSQSPRYKVAKRGQDVALRCDPISGHVSLFWYQQALGQGPEFLTYFQNEAQLDKSGLPSDRFFAERPEGSVSTLKIQRTQQEDSAVYLCASSFGVELALNEQFFGPGTRLTVL.

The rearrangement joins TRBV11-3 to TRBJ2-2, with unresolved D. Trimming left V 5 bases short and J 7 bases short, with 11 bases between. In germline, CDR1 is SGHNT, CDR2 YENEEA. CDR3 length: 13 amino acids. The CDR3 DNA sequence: TGTGCCAGCAGCCTTCTGTTCGGCGGGGAGCTGTTTTTT. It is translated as CASSLLFGGELFF.

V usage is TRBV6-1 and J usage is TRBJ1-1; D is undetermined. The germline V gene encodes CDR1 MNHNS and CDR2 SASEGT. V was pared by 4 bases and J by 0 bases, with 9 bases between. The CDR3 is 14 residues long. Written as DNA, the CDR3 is TGTGCCAGCAGTGCCGGGCCCATGAACACTGAAGCTTTCTTT. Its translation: CASSAGPMNTEAFF.

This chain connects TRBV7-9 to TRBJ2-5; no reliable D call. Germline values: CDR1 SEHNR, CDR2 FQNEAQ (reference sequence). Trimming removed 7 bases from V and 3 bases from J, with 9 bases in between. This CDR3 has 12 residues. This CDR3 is CASTKAEETQYF. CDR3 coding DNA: TGTGCCAGCACTAAAGCAGAAGAGACCCAGTACTTC.

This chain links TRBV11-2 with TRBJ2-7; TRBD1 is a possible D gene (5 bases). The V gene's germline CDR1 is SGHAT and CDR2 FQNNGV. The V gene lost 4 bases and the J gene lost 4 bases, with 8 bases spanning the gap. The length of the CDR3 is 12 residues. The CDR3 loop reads CASSSQGYEQYF. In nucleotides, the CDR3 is TGTGCCAGCAGCTCTCAGGGATACGAGCAGTACTTC.

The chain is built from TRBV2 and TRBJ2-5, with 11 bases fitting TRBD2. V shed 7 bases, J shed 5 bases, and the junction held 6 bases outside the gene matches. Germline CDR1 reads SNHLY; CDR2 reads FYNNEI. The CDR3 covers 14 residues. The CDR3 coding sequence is TGTGCCAGCAATAGCGGGAGGGCTGGGGAGACCCAGTACTTC. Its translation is CASNSGRAGETQYF.

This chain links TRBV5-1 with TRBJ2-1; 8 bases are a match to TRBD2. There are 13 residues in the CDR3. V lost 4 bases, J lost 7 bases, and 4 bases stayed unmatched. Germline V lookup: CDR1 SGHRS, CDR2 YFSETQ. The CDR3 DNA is TGCGCCAGCAGCCCTAGCGGGTTAAATGAGCAGTTCTTC. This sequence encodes CASSPSGLNEQFF. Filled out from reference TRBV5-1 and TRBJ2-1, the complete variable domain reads KAGVTQTPRYLIKTRGQQVTLSCSPISGHRSVSWYQQTPGQGLQFLFEYFSETQRNKGNFPGRFSGRQFSNSRSEMNVSTLELGDSALYLCASSPSGLNEQFFGPGTRLTVL.